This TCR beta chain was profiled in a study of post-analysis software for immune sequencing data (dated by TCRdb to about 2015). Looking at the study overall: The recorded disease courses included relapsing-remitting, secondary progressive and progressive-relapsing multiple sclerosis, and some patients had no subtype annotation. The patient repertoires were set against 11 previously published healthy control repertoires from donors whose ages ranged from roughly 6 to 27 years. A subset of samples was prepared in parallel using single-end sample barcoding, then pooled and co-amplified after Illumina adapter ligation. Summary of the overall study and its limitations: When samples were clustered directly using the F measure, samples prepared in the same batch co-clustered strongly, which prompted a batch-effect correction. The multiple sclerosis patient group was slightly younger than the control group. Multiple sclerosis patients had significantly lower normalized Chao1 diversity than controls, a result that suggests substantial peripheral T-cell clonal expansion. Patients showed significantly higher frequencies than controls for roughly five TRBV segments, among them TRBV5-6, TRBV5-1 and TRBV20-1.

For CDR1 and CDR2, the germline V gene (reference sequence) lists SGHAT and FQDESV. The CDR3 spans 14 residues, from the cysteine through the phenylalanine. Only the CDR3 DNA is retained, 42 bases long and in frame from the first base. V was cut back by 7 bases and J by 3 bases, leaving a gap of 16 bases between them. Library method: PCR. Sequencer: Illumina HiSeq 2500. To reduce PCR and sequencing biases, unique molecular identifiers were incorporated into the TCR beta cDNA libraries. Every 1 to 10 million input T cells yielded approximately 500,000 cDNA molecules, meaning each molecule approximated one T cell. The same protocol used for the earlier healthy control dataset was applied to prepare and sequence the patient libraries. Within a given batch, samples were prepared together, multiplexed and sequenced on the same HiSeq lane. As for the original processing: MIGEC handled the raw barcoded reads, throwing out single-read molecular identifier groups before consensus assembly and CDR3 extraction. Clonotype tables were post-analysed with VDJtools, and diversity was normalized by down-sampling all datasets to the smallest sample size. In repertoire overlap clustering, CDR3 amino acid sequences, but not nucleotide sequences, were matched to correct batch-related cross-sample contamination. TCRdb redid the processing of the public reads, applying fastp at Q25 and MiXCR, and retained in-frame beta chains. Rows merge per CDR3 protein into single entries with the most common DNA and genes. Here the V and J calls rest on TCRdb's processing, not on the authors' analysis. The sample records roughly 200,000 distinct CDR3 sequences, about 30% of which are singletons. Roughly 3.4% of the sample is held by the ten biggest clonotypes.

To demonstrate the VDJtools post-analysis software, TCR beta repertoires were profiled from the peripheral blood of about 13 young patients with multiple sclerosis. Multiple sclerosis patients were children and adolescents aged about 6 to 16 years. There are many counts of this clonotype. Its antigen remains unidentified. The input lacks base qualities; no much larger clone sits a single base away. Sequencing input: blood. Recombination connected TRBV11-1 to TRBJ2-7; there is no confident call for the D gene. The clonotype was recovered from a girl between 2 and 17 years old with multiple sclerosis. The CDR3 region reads CASTPGRIDYEQYF. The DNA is TGTGCCAGCACCCCGGGTCGAATAGACTACGAGCAGTACTTC.